The clone carrying this T cell receptor (beta chain) was seen many times. Its antigen is not known. From RNA transcripts, TCR beta CDR3 regions were amplified. The TCR CDR3 first-round RT-PCR relied on the HTBI primer set. TCRdb reanalysed the multiplex PCR reads using MiXCR and keeps one entry per CDR3 protein. The sample contains around 500,000 distinct CDR3 sequences, around 15% of which appear only once. The length of the CDR3 is 15 residues. Trimming stripped 3 bases from V and 7 bases from J, with 19 bases between. The germline gives CDR1 ENHRY, CDR2 SYGVKD. These data are taken from a study of T cells in Graves' hyperthyroidism and ophthalmopathy. General observations from the study: Blood held most thyroid clonotypes expanded above 0.001 frequency.

Recently diagnosed hyperthyroidism of less than 2 months' duration affected patients aged 18 to 65. Investigators excluded patients with uncontrolled infection, other autoimmune disease, pregnancy or lactation. The V call is TRBV10-3, the J call TRBJ2-7; no firm D call. The sequenced material came from blood. The TCR originated in a woman aged 18-29 years with Graves' hyperthyroidism. The CDR3 region is CAISDPFRARVEQYF. DNA for the CDR3: TGTGCCATCAGTGATCCCTTTAGGGCCCGTGTAGAGCAGTACTTC.